The next 30 T cell receptor beta chains were all read from a single sample in a study of blood T cell repertoires in COVID-19. This table comes from immunoSEQ multiplex PCR, and its TCRdb copy is limited to in-frame clones, with some not included. This sample has about 440,000 clones; around 91% occur once, and the top ten carry approximately 0.55%. Sequencing was performed on PBMCs or T cells enriched from blood (not recorded which). The receptors derive from a man aged 18 to 30 who had recovered from COVID-19.

The chain combines TRBV11-2 with TRBJ1-2; no definite D call. Trimming took 5 bases from V and 5 from J, leaving 12 bases between them. CDR3 length equals 13 residues. Looked up from germline, CDR1 is SGHAT and CDR2 is FQNNGV. This CDR3 is CASSPDLAYGYTF. CDR3 nucleotide sequence: TGTGCCAGCAGCCCTGATTTAGCTTATGGCTACACCTTC.

The CDR3 coding sequence is TGTGCCAGCAGCCCAGGGACTAGCGGGGGGGATTGGAATGAGCAGTTCTTC. It yields the protein CASSPGTSGGDWNEQFF. The chain has TRBV11-3 and TRBJ2-1, with 16 nucleotides matching TRBD2. The CDR3 runs to 17 residues. Looked up from germline, CDR1 is SGHNT and CDR2 is YENEEA. V dropped 5 bases and J dropped 7; count of bases not matched to a gene: 8. Together with reference TRBV11-3 and TRBJ2-1, the CDR3 gives the full variable domain: EAGVVQSPRYKIIEKKQPVAFWCNPISGHNTLYWYLQNLGQGPELLIRYENEEAVDDSQLPKDRFSAERLKGVDSTLKIQPAELGDSAVYLCASSPGTSGGDWNEQFFGPGTRLTVL.

This chain uses TRBV9 with TRBJ2-7, with 9 bases lining up with TRBD1. The CDR3 runs 16 residues. V dropped 5 bases and J dropped 5; count of bases not matched to a gene: 14. Germline V gene data show CDR1 as SGDLS and CDR2 as YYNGEE. The CDR3 here is CASRYVVRDRAHEQYF. As DNA, the CDR3 is TGTGCCAGCAGGTACGTAGTGAGGGACAGGGCCCACGAGCAGTACTTC.

The chain is built from TRBV2 and TRBJ1-2; 7 positions match TRBD1. Germline loops: CDR1 SNHLY, CDR2 FYNNEI. This CDR3 contains 16 residues. CDR3 bases: TGTGGGCCAGAACCAACAACCGGGACAGAGTCCTATGGCTACACCTTC. Amino acid sequence: CGPEPTTGTESYGYTF. The full variable domain, in which reference TRBV2 and TRBJ1-2 provide the parts outside the CDR3, is EPEVTQTPSHQVTQMGQEVILRCVPISNHLYFYWYRQILGQKVEFLVSFYNNEISEKSEIFDDQFSVERPDGSNFTLKIRSTKLEDSAMYFCGPEPTTGTESYGYTFGSGTRLTVV.

The rearrangement links TRBV4-1 to TRBJ1-1, with TRBD1 identical over 8 bases. The V gene end was trimmed by 6 bases and the J gene end by 4 bases; junction bases not matched to a gene: 4. The CDR3 is made up of 13 amino acids. Germline lookup yields CDR1 MGHRA and CDR2 YSYEKL. CDR3 residues: CASRRTGGTEAFF. For the CDR3, the DNA is TGCGCCAGCAGGCGCACAGGGGGCACTGAAGCTTTCTTT.

This clone was observed once. This chain connects TRBV9 to TRBJ1-6; 9 bases match TRBD1. CDR1 and CDR2 (germline): SGDLS, YYNGEE. The V segment lost 3 bases and the J segment 3 bases; nucleotides outside the gene matches: 10. The CDR3 length is 18 residues. The CDR3 nucleotides are TGTGCCAGCAGCGCAGATAACAGGGGGCCCAACTATAATTCACCCCTCCACTTT. This sequence encodes CASSADNRGPNYNSPLHF.

The chain links TRBV7-2 to TRBJ2-3; 9 bases agree with TRBD2. The CDR3 spans 18 residues. Germline CDR1 is SGHTA and CDR2 is FQGNSA. V shed 3 bases and J 1 base; nucleotides not matched to a gene: 11. CDR3 DNA sequence: TGTGCCAGCAGCTTCCTCAGCGGGGGGATGGGTGGCACAGATACGCAGTATTTT. Translation: CASSFLSGGMGGTDTQYF.

V and J are TRBV2 and TRBJ1-4; 8 nucleotides align to TRBD1. Trimming removed 3 bases from V and 6 bases from J; junction bases left unmatched: 6. The CDR3 length is 15 residues. Germline CDR1 and CDR2: SNHLY and FYNNEI. This CDR3 is CASSDPGQVDEKLFF. Written as DNA, the CDR3 is TGTGCCAGCAGTGACCCGGGACAGGTCGATGAAAAACTGTTTTTT. Full variable domain (remainder filled in from reference TRBV2 and TRBJ1-4): EPEVTQTPSHQVTQMGQEVILRCVPISNHLYFYWYRQILGQKVEFLVSFYNNEISEKSEIFDDQFSVERPDGSNFTLKIRSTKLEDSAMYFCASSDPGQVDEKLFFGSGTQLSVL.

The chain joins TRBV29-1 to TRBJ2-1; D ambiguous. V lost 3 bases and J lost 4, with 13 bases in between. CDR1 is SQVTM and CDR2 is ANQGSEA in the germline V gene. The CDR3 sequence is 14 residues long. The CDR3 nucleotides read TGCAGCGTTGATGCGGCGGAGTATTACAATGAGCAGTTCTTC. Its translation is CSVDAAEYYNEQFF.

V gene TRBV4-1 combines with J gene TRBJ1-1; D unresolved. The CDR3 is 14 residues long. V lost 2 bases and J 3 bases, leaving 10 bases between the germline ends. The germline V gene has CDR1 MGHRA and CDR2 YSYEKL. CDR3 amino acids: CASSQLFHYTEAFF. The CDR3 coding sequence is TGCGCCAGCAGCCAACTTTTCCACTACACTGAAGCTTTCTTT.

The gene calls are TRBV11-2 and TRBJ2-2; 10 bases are shared with TRBD2. The CDR3 extends over 14 amino acids. Germline CDR1 reads SGHAT; CDR2 reads FQNNGV. The V segment lost 8 bases and the J segment 7 bases; nucleotides outside the gene matches: 7. The CDR3 sequence is CASASGSQNGELFF. CDR3 DNA: TGTGCCAGCGCTAGCGGGAGTCAGAACGGGGAGCTGTTTTTT.

This chain connects TRBV7-2 to TRBJ1-5, with no clear D. V was clipped by 1 base and J by 4 bases, with 5 bases between them. The CDR3 sequence is 13 residues long. Germline CDR1 SGHTA, CDR2 FQGNSA. The CDR3 nucleotides read TGTGCCAGCAGCTTAGTAGCTAATCAGCCCCAGCATTTT. Translated, it gives CASSLVANQPQHF.

V gene TRBV14 combines with J gene TRBJ2-7, with 13 bases aligning to TRBD2. CDR3 length equals 15 residues. In germline, CDR1 is SGHDN, CDR2 FVKESK. The ends lost 5 bases at V and 2 bases at J; junction bases unmatched: 3. DNA for the CDR3: TGTGCCAGCAGCTTTGGACTAGCGGGAGCCTACGAGCAGTACTTC. Its protein product is CASSFGLAGAYEQYF.

The sample holds one count of this clone. The CDR3 DNA is TGTGCCAGCAGTTTTTCCGGGACAGAGGACACTGAAGCTTTCTTT. Translating gives CASSFSGTEDTEAFF. The rearrangement links TRBV28 to TRBJ1-1, with TRBD1 matching over 7 bases. With 3 bases clipped from V and 3 bases from J, the junction kept 7 bases outside the gene matches. The CDR3 is made up of 15 amino acids. Germline values: CDR1 MDHEN, CDR2 SYDVKM.

The rearrangement uses TRBV4-1 and TRBJ1-2, with 9 bases that match TRBD1. From germline, CDR1 is MGHRA and CDR2 YSYEKL. The CDR3 length is 16 residues. Trimming cost V 1 base and J 8 bases; bases outside gene matches: 11. CDR3 DNA sequence: TGCGCCAGCAGCCAAGTCTCCGGGACAGGGACGGTCGGCTACACCTTC. Translated, it gives CASSQVSGTGTVGYTF.

V and J are TRBV5-4 and TRBJ1-2; possibly TRBD1 for D (5 bases). The V and J ends lost 3 bases and 6 bases respectively, with 21 bases between them. The CDR3 runs 16 residues. CDR1 is SGHNT and CDR2 is YYREEE in the germline V gene (reference sequence). As DNA, the CDR3 is TGTGCCAGCAGCTCAACCCAGGGAAAAGGTATAGATGGCTACACCTTC. Amino acids: CASSSTQGKGIDGYTF.

This chain's CDR3 is CASSQLAYLAQVEQFF. For the CDR3, the DNA is TGTGCCAGCAGCCAACTAGCCTACCTAGCCCAGGTCGAGCAGTTCTTC. The chain combines TRBV4-2 with TRBJ2-1, with D possibly matching TRBD2 (5 bases). V lost 2 bases and J lost 10, with 21 bases in between. The germline gives CDR1 LGHNA, CDR2 YNFKEQ. This CDR3 is built from 16 residues.

The rearrangement links TRBV18 to TRBJ2-5, with 7 bases aligning to TRBD1. The CDR3 is 15 residues long. In germline, CDR1 is KGHSH, CDR2 LQKENI. V trimming: 3 bases; J trimming: 6 bases; junction bases outside the gene matches: 10. CDR3 amino acids: CASSPKGTARKTQYF. The CDR3 DNA reads TGTGCCAGCTCACCGAAGGGGACAGCCAGAAAGACCCAGTACTTC.

As regards this clone: Other DNA sequences of this sample code for an identical CDR3. V and J are TRBV24-1 and TRBJ1-5; unclear D gene. The germline CDR1 and CDR2 sequences are KGHDR and SFDVKD. There are 13 residues in the CDR3. The V end was cut by 3 bases, the J end by 4 bases, with 6 bases between. The CDR3 DNA follows: TGTGCCACCAGTGATGGCGGGAATCAGCCCCAGCATTTT. Amino acid sequence: CATSDGGNQPQHF.

The rearrangement links TRBV5-4 to TRBJ1-4, with TRBD1 identical over 7 bases. The V segment lost 1 base and the J segment 6 bases; nucleotides outside the gene matches: 3. Germline CDR1 is SGHNT and CDR2 is YYREEE (reference sequence). The CDR3 runs 14 residues. For the CDR3, the DNA is TGTGCCAGCAGCTTGCAAGGGGGCGATGAAAAACTGTTTTTT. Amino acids: CASSLQGGDEKLFF.

The chain combines TRBV10-3 with TRBJ2-1; D may be TRBD2 (6 bases). This CDR3 is built from 15 residues. Germline values: CDR1 ENHRY, CDR2 SYGVKD. The V gene lost 5 bases and the J gene lost 7 bases, with 18 bases spanning the gap. The DNA of the CDR3 is TGTGCCATCAGTATAACCGGGGGAAAAACAAATGAGCAGTTCTTC. This encodes CAISITGGKTNEQFF.

The V call is TRBV11-2, the J call TRBJ1-2; 9 bases line up with TRBD1. CDR3 length: 16 amino acids. CDR1 SGHAT and CDR2 FQNNGV come from the germline V gene. The V segment lost 4 bases and the J segment 0 bases; nucleotides outside the gene matches: 6. In nucleotides, the CDR3 is TGTGCCAGCAGCTCACAGGGGGCGAGGACTAACTATGGCTACACCTTC. Its translation is CASSSQGARTNYGYTF.

The rearrangement links TRBV5-1 to TRBJ1-1, with no clear D. The CDR3 is 16 amino acids. Germline CDR1 reads SGHRS; CDR2 reads YFSETQ. With 1 base removed from V and 4 bases from J, the gap between germline ends came to 17 bases. The CDR3 sequence is CASSLNSPMLATEAFF. CDR3 sequence (DNA): TGCGCCAGCAGCTTGAACAGCCCCATGCTCGCCACTGAAGCTTTCTTT.

The chain joins TRBV5-4 to TRBJ2-3; D is possibly TRBD2 (6 bases). Germline CDR1 and CDR2: SGHNT and YYREEE (reference sequence). Trimming shortened V by 1 base and J by 4 bases, and 13 bases separated the two germline ends. CDR3 length: 15 amino acids. CDR3 residues: CASSLQGRSPDTQYF. DNA for the CDR3: TGTGCCAGCAGCTTGCAAGGGAGGTCCCCAGATACGCAGTATTTT.

This chain joins TRBV13 and TRBJ2-7, with a tentative D call TRBD2 (6 bases). CDR1 and CDR2 from the germline V gene are PRHDT and FYEKMQ (reference sequence). V was shortened by 4 bases and J by 2 bases, with 15 bases between the two germline ends. The length of the CDR3 is 15 residues. The CDR3 sequence: CASSSRGVPPYEQYF. DNA for the CDR3: TGTGCCAGCAGCTCGCGCGGGGTTCCCCCCTACGAGCAGTACTTC.

The chain uses TRBV19 and TRBJ1-5; a possible D gene is TRBD1 (5 bases). This CDR3 has 14 residues. Germline CDR1 and CDR2: LNHDA and SQIVND (reference sequence). V was cut by 4 bases and J by 3 bases, with 10 bases left in between. The CDR3 coding sequence is TGTGCCAGTAGTAGCACAGGATTCAATCAGCCCCAGCATTTT. Amino acid sequence: CASSSTGFNQPQHF.

V usage is TRBV6-5 and J usage is TRBJ1-2, with D possibly matching TRBD1 (5 bases). Germline values: CDR1 MNHEY, CDR2 SVGAGI. V lost 2 bases, J lost 0 bases, and 10 bases lay in between. The CDR3 totals 15 residues. CDR3 loop: CASSYQVGPNYGYTF. In DNA, the CDR3 is TGTGCCAGCAGTTACCAAGTGGGGCCTAACTATGGCTACACCTTC.

The rearrangement joins TRBV19 to TRBJ1-5; 7 bases align to TRBD1. The trim removed 6 bases at V and 0 bases at J, leaving 5 bases unmatched. CDR1 and CDR2 from the germline V gene are LNHDA and SQIVND (reference sequence). CDR3 length: 15 amino acids. The CDR3: CASSPTGTSNQPQHF. The CDR3 DNA is TGTGCCAGTAGCCCGACAGGGACTAGCAATCAGCCCCAGCATTTT.

V usage is TRBV7-2 and J usage is TRBJ1-2; D unclear. V lost 1 base to trimming and J lost 1 base, with 13 bases between them. This CDR3 comprises 16 residues. Germline values: CDR1 SGHTA, CDR2 FQGNSA. The CDR3 DNA is TGTGCCAGCAGCTTAGGGTCTTCCGGGAATAACTATGGCTACACCTTC. Residues: CASSLGSSGNNYGYTF.

This clone was seen only once. The J gene is TRBJ1-4, the V gene TRBV4-1; 9 bases line up with TRBD1. With 3 bases clipped from V and 7 bases from J, the junction kept 9 bases outside the gene matches. The CDR3 has 16 amino acids. Germline CDR1 is MGHRA and CDR2 is YSYEKL. The CDR3: CASSQPRGTGSEKLFF. The CDR3 DNA is TGCGCCAGCAGCCAGCCGCGGGGGACAGGGTCTGAAAAACTGTTTTTT.